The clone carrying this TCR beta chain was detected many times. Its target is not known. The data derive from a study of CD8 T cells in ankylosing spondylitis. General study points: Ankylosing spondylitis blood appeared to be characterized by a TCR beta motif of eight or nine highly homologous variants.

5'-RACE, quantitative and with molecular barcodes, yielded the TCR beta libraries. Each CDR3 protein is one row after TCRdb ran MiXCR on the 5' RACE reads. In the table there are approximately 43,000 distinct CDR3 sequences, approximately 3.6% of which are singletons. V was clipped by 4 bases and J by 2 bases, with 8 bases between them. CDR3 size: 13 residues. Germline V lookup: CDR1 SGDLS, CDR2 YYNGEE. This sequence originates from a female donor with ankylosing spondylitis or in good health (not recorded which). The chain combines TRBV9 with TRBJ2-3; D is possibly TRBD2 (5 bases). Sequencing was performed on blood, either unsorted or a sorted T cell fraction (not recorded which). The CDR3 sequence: CASSPGSTDTQYF. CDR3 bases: TGTGCCAGCAGCCCGGGATCCACAGATACGCAGTATTTT.